There are many counts of the clone carrying this T cell receptor beta chain. This entry is derived from a study of early T cells in non-severe SARS-CoV-2 infection. Individual cDNA molecules were tagged with unique molecular identifiers, the study reported. One entry per CDR3 protein, called by TCRdb with MiXCR from the 5' RACE reads. Of tens of thousands of distinct CDR3 sequences listed, around 10% are singletons. Per the germline V gene, CDR1 is SGHAT and CDR2 is FQNNGV. CDR3 length equals 14 residues. Trimming removed 5 bases from V and 4 bases from J; junction bases left unmatched: 5. The gene calls are TRBV11-2 and TRBJ2-3; 8 bases fit TRBD2. The sample in question was whole blood, obtained at baseline. The clonotype was recovered from an adult who was a healthcare worker with PCR-confirmed SARS-CoV-2 infection or an uninfected control (not recorded which). The DNA for the CDR3 is TGTGCCAGCAGCGCCGGGGGGGCCGCAGATACGCAGTATTTT. This codes for CASSAGGAADTQYF.